This is a list of T cell receptor beta chains from one sample in a study of blood T cell repertoires in COVID-19. Generated by immunoSEQ multiplex PCR, the TCRdb table keeps only in-frame clones and is missing some. Here the sample spans about 260,000 clones, approximately 85% being singletons. The sequenced material came from peripheral blood. All receptors derive from a human donor in a cohort sampled during active COVID-19. CDR3s include the opening cysteine and the closing phenylalanine or tryptophan. A D gene is named only where the DNA matches it firmly. Clone size appears in some rows only: once, few, many, or a class for an expanded clone.

d_call clone_size j_call v_call cdr3_nt cdr3_aa
TRBD1 . TRBJ1-6 TRBV6-5 TGTGCCAGCAGTTGGAGGACAGGGTTACCCCTCCACTTT CASSWRTGLPLHF
TRBD1 . TRBJ2-7 TRBV27 TGTGCCAGCAGTCCTTACGGACAGGGCTACGAGCAGTACTTC CASSPYGQGYEQYF
TRBD2 . TRBJ2-5 TRBV6-2/TRBV6-3 TGTGCCAGCAGCCCTAGCGGGAGTGGGCGTAGAGAGACCCAGTACTTC CASSPSGSGRRETQYF
TRBD2 few TRBJ2-3 TRBV5-1 TGCGCCAGCGCGAGCGGGGACTCCACAGATACGCAGTATTTT CASASGDSTDTQYF
TRBD1 . TRBJ1-3 TRBV19 TGTGCCAGTCGGACAGGGCAGGGGTCTGGAAACACCATATATTTT CASRTGQGSGNTIYF
TRBD2 . TRBJ2-3 TRBV4-1 TGCGCCAGCAGCCAAGGTATCGGGACTAGCGGGAGTACAGATACGCAGTATTTT CASSQGIGTSGSTDTQYF
. . TRBJ1-1 TRBV5-1 TGCGCCAGCAGCTTGGATCTCACCGGGACAGAAGCTTTCTTT CASSLDLTGTEAFF
. few TRBJ1-2 TRBV2 TGTGCCAGCAGTGACAGGGGCCTCTATGGCTACACCTTC CASSDRGLYGYTF
. . TRBJ1-1 TRBV29-1 TGCAGTTCCCAGAACACTGAAGCTTTCTTT CSSQNTEAFF
. . TRBJ2-3 TRBV4-2 TGTGCCAGCAGCCAAGTCGTTAGGGGAAAGCGGGCAGATACGCAGTATTTT CASSQVVRGKRADTQYF
. . TRBJ1-6 TRBV4-2 TGTGCCAGCAGCCTGGAGCGTGGCTCACCCCTCCACTTT CASSLERGSPLHF
TRBD2 . TRBJ2-5 TRBV2 TGTGCCAGCAGTCTGCGGCGGGAGTACGGGGAGACCCAGTACTTC CASSLRREYGETQYF
TRBD2 once TRBJ2-7 TRBV5-1 TGCGCCAGCAGTTCACTAGCGAACGAGCAGTACTTC CASSSLANEQYF
. . TRBJ2-1 TRBV5-1 TGCGCCAGCACCCGGACCGGAGGAGTCCGAAATGAGCAGTTCTTC CASTRTGGVRNEQFF
TRBD1 . TRBJ1-1 TRBV28 TGTGCCAGCAATTCTCTACAGGGGAGAAACACTGAAGCTTTCTTT CASNSLQGRNTEAFF
. . TRBJ2-7 TRBV11-2 TGTGCCAGCAGCCGTGGACAGCCTGGTTTCTCCTACGAGCAGTACTTC CASSRGQPGFSYEQYF
TRBD1 . TRBJ1-2 TRBV7-2 TGTGCCAGCAGCGATGACAGGGGTGCCTATGGCTACACCTTC CASSDDRGAYGYTF
TRBD2 . TRBJ2-3 TRBV6-4 TGTGCCAGCGAAAGGGACCTAGCGGGAGTCAGCACAGATACGCAGTATTTT CASERDLAGVSTDTQYF
TRBD1 once TRBJ2-2 TRBV3-1/TRBV3-2 TGTGCCAGCAGCCGACAGACAGGGCAGTCCACCGGGGAGCTGTTTTTT CASSRQTGQSTGELFF